The clone carrying this T cell receptor (beta chain) qualifies as medium-sized. MiXCR was run by TCRdb on the PCR reads, yielding one entry per CDR3 protein. The data show approximately 20,000 distinct CDR3 sequences, 21% seen once. The data belong to a study of molecular identifiers for immune sequencing clone quantification. Trimming shortened V by 3 bases and J by 5 bases, and 12 bases separated the two germline ends. Germline CDR1 reads KGHDR; CDR2 reads SFDVKD. The CDR3 sequence is 14 residues long. This sequence joins TRBV24-1 and TRBJ1-2; tentative D call: TRBD1 (5 bases). This receptor was taken from a human donor in good health. Some libraries in this study had Jurkat cell RNA spiked in. Sequenced input: naive CD8+ T cells from blood, with Jurkat cell RNA spiked in. Subset described: FACS-sorted CD8+CD4-CCR7+CD45RA+ naive T cells. The CDR3 region is CATSDPGTDYGYTF. The CDR3 DNA sequence: TGTGCCACCAGTGATCCCGGGACCGATTATGGCTACACCTTC.